The rows below give T cell receptor beta chains drawn from one sample of a study of human T cells and chemical hapten exposure. In TCRdb, the RACE reads were re-called with MiXCR into one record per CDR3 protein. The table records under 400,000 distinct CDR3 sequences, 5% to 6.5% of them present only once. The input for sequencing was whole blood, taken in connection with sensitization to the hapten diphenylcyclopropenone (DPC). These TCRs come from a woman aged 45-60 years with alopecia areata. Some clones in this sample may be carry-over from other donors' samples. Each CDR3 is given with its conserved first and last residue. The D gene is left open where the match is weak. Expanded clones are given a class, and other clones once, few, many or no size at all.

>many|-|TRBJ2-5|TRBV6-6
TGTGCCAGCAGGGACTCAGCTCAAGAGACCCAGTACTTC
CASRDSAQETQYF
>-|-|TRBJ1-1|TRBV12-3/TRBV12-4
TGTGCCAGCAGTTTTTTCGGCGGTACTGAAGCTTTCTTT
CASSFFGGTEAFF
>many|-|TRBJ2-1|TRBV6-2/TRBV6-3
TGTGCCAGCAAGGGGGAAAGGAACTCCTACAATGAGCAGTTCTTC
CASKGERNSYNEQFF
>-|-|TRBJ2-3|TRBV7-3
TGTGCCAGCAGCGCCGCCCGAAGCACAGATACGCAGTATTTT
CASSAARSTDTQYF
>many|-|TRBJ1-3|TRBV20-1
TGCAGTGCGAAGAGTCGGAGAGGCTCTGGAAACACCATATATTTT
CSAKSRRGSGNTIYF
>-|-|TRBJ1-4|TRBV15
TGTGCCACCAGCAGGTGGGAAAAACTGTTTTTT
CATSRWEKLFF
>many|-|TRBJ2-7|TRBV7-2
TGTGCCAGCAGCGCCCGGACCCTCGGGGGGCTCTACGAGCAGTACTTC
CASSARTLGGLYEQYF
>many|TRBD1|TRBJ1-2|TRBV4-1
TGCGCCAGCAGCCCAGTTAACGAGGGGGCTTCGGGCTACACCTTC
CASSPVNEGASGYTF
>-|-|TRBJ2-7|TRBV28
TGTGCCAGCACCCTTTCGCAAACTAAATCCTACGAGCAGTACTTC
CASTLSQTKSYEQYF
>many|TRBD1|TRBJ2-5|TRBV6-6
TGTGCCAGCAGTTACTCGAGGGGGCTTGAGACCCAGTACTTC
CASSYSRGLETQYF
>once|-|TRBJ1-5|TRBV12-3/TRBV12-4
TGTGCCAGCAGTGGTGGGGACCAGGAGGGGCAGCCCCAGCATTTT
CASSGGDQEGQPQHF
>-|-|TRBJ2-3|TRBV30
TGTGCCTGGAGTGTAGGGAGATCTAGCACAGATACGCAGTATTTT
CAWSVGRSSTDTQYF
>few|-|TRBJ2-3|TRBV6-1
TGTGCCAGCGCTATAAAGTCACAGGGCCTCCCAGATACGCAGTATTTT
CASAIKSQGLPDTQYF
>many|-|TRBJ1-1|TRBV5-5
TGTGCCAGCAGCCCGCAGGGATACACTGAAGCTTTCTTT
CASSPQGYTEAFF
>many|TRBD2|TRBJ2-1|TRBV12-3/TRBV12-4
TGTGCCATAATACTAGCGGAGAGGGATGAGCAGTTCTTC
CAIILAERDEQFF
>few|-|TRBJ2-6|TRBV21-1
TGTGCCAGCAGCAAAGGGGCGGAGTCCTCTGGGGCCAACGTCCTGACTTTC
CASSKGAESSGANVLTF
>many|-|TRBJ2-7|TRBV27
TGTGCCAGCAGTCCAGGACCGGGACGCGATTCCTACGAGCAGTACTTC
CASSPGPGRDSYEQYF
>few|-|TRBJ2-7|TRBV7-2
TGTGCCAGCACTCTCCGGGCTAGCGTCCACGAGCAGTACTTC
CASTLRASVHEQYF
>-|-|TRBJ1-6|TRBV3-1
TGTGCCAGCAGCCACCCGCGGGCTAATTCACCCCTCCACTTT
CASSHPRANSPLHF
>-|-|TRBJ2-7|TRBV9
TGTGCCAGCAGCGTAGGGCAGGGCGAGACCTACGAGCAGTACTTC
CASSVGQGETYEQYF